Listed below are T cell receptor beta chains from one sample, sequenced in a study of Ad26.COV2.S vaccination and SARS-CoV-2 variants. Sequenced by immunoSEQ multiplex PCR; TCRdb stores in-frame clones only, minus some. The top ten clones hold 2.5% to 3.5% of a sample with 250,000 to 300,000 clones, more than 70% of them seen once. The sequencing used peripheral blood, collected in a trial of Ad26.COV2.S vaccine versus placebo. These receptors were taken from a person aged 18-60 years who received the Ad26.COV2.S COVID-19 vaccine or a placebo. Each CDR3 is given with its conserved first and last residue. A D gene is named only where the DNA matches it firmly. Some rows have no size entry. The others give once, few or many, or a class for an expanded clone.

d_call	clone_size	v_call	j_call	cdr3_aa	cdr3_nt
TRBD1	NA	TRBV6-2/TRBV6-3	TRBJ1-1	CASSSPGQGYTEAFF	TGTGCCAGCAGTTCCCCGGGACAGGGCTACACTGAAGCTTTCTTT
NA	NA	TRBV18	TRBJ2-3	CASSPPGRDLVDTQYF	TGTGCCAGCTCACCACCGGGGCGGGACCTGGTAGATACGCAGTATTTT
TRBD1	NA	TRBV2	TRBJ2-7	CASKIVSGGQGPSYEQYF	TGTGCCAGCAAGATAGTATCCGGGGGACAGGGGCCCTCCTACGAGCAGTACTTC
TRBD2	NA	TRBV7-2	TRBJ2-7	CASRVTGLAGGPSSYEQYF	TGTGCCAGCAGAGTTACGGGACTAGCGGGAGGGCCCAGCTCCTACGAGCAGTACTTC
NA	NA	TRBV5-4	TRBJ2-5	CASSPGDQETQYF	TGTGCCAGCAGCCCTGGGGACCAAGAGACCCAGTACTTC
NA	NA	TRBV18	TRBJ1-4	CASSPARGAGNEKLFF	TGTGCCAGCTCACCCGCACGGGGGGCAGGTAATGAAAAACTGTTTTTT
NA	NA	TRBV18	TRBJ1-2	CASSPDGPNYGYTF	TGTGCCAGCTCACCGGACGGCCCTAACTATGGCTACACCTTC
NA	few	TRBV6-5	TRBJ1-2	CASSYSKNGDYGYTF	TGTGCCAGCAGTTACTCGAAAAACGGTGACTATGGCTACACCTTC
NA	NA	TRBV15	TRBJ1-1	CATSRERENTEAFF	TGTGCCACCAGCAGAGAGCGGGAGAACACTGAAGCTTTCTTT
NA	NA	TRBV7-2	TRBJ2-5	CASRWRDGRETQYF	TGTGCCAGCAGATGGCGGGATGGTCGAGAGACCCAGTACTTC
NA	NA	TRBV27	TRBJ1-5	CASSLSGSFNQPQHF	TGTGCCAGCAGTTTATCAGGCAGCTTCAATCAGCCCCAGCATTTT
TRBD1	NA	TRBV5-1	TRBJ2-1	CASSPGSGGAYNEQFF	TGCGCCAGCAGCCCCGGATCAGGGGGCGCGTACAATGAGCAGTTCTTC
TRBD1	NA	TRBV7-2	TRBJ1-1	CASSFTGGGTEAFF	TGTGCCAGCAGCTTCACAGGGGGCGGCACTGAAGCTTTCTTT
NA	NA	TRBV19	TRBJ2-3	CASSIWVGGTSDTQYF	TGTGCCAGTAGTATTTGGGTGGGCGGGACTTCAGATACGCAGTATTTT
TRBD1	NA	TRBV7-3	TRBJ1-2	CASSLSQGANYGYTF	TGTGCCAGCAGCTTAAGCCAGGGGGCTAACTATGGCTACACCTTC
NA	once	TRBV11-2	TRBJ1-4	CASSLWQPATNEKLFF	TGTGCCAGCAGCTTATGGCAGCCTGCAACTAATGAAAAACTGTTTTTT
NA	NA	TRBV5-4	TRBJ1-2	CASSSGDGYTF	TGTGCCAGCAGCTCCGGGGATGGCTACACCTTC
NA	NA	TRBV6-5	TRBJ1-1	CASSYVGLKDTEAFF	TGTGCCAGCAGTTACGTAGGCCTCAAGGACACTGAAGCTTTCTTT
NA	NA	TRBV10-3	TRBJ2-7	CAISLGLSYEQYF	TGTGCCATCAGCCTAGGGTTGTCCTACGAGCAGTACTTC
TRBD1	NA	TRBV5-8	TRBJ1-1	CASSLEVTGGSEAFF	TGTGCCAGCAGCTTGGAAGTGACAGGGGGCTCTGAAGCTTTCTTT
NA	NA	TRBV2	TRBJ2-5	CASRMDQTGLETQYF	TGTGCCAGCAGGATGGACCAGACGGGATTAGAGACCCAGTACTTC
TRBD1	NA	TRBV4-3	TRBJ1-3	CASSHYRGAGNTIYF	TGCGCCAGCAGCCATTACAGGGGCGCTGGAAACACCATATATTTT
NA	NA	TRBV2	TRBJ2-7	CASMNPLYEQYF	TGTGCCAGCATGAATCCTCTCTACGAGCAGTACTTC
NA	NA	TRBV10-1	TRBJ2-7	CASSEASLREQYF	TGCGCCAGCAGTGAGGCCAGCCTACGAGAGCAGTACTTC
TRBD1	NA	TRBV7-6	TRBJ2-2	CASSAGQGALTGELFF	TGTGCCAGCAGCGCCGGACAGGGGGCGCTAACCGGGGAGCTGTTTTTT
NA	NA	TRBV18	TRBJ2-4	CASSPWSTVAKNIQYF	TGTGCCAGCTCACCATGGTCCACTGTAGCCAAAAACATTCAGTACTTC
NA	NA	TRBV29-1	TRBJ2-3	CSVDRGADTQYF	TGCAGCGTTGATCGGGGAGCAGATACGCAGTATTTT
NA	NA	TRBV7-8	TRBJ2-2	CASSLAGRHGELFF	TGTGCCAGCAGCTTAGCCGGTCGACACGGGGAGCTGTTTTTT
NA	once	TRBV7-2	TRBJ1-3	CASSTGSLSGNTIYF	TGTGCCAGCAGCACCGGGAGCCTCTCTGGAAACACCATATATTTT
TRBD2	NA	TRBV6-5	TRBJ2-3	CASNRAGGPPDTQYF	TGTGCCAGCAACCGGGCGGGGGGGCCTCCAGATACGCAGTATTTT
TRBD1	few	TRBV2	TRBJ1-6	CASSLTGSNSPLHF	TGTGCCAGCAGTTTGACAGGGAGTAATTCACCCCTCCACTTT
NA	NA	TRBV23-1	TRBJ2-7	CASSGTPKYF	TGCGCCAGCAGCGGGACTCCCAAGTACTTC
NA	NA	TRBV10-2	TRBJ2-1	CASSVQGSNEQFF	TGCGCCAGCAGTGTGCAAGGGAGCAATGAGCAGTTCTTC
NA	few	TRBV7-6	TRBJ2-5	CASSLTQGLGETQYF	TGTGCCAGCAGCTTAACACAGGGACTCGGAGAGACCCAGTACTTC
TRBD1	NA	TRBV3-1/TRBV3-2	TRBJ2-1	CASSLPGGRGNEQFF	TGTGCCAGCAGCCTCCCAGGGGGTAGGGGCAATGAGCAGTTCTTC
NA	few	TRBV7-9	TRBJ1-5	CASSFSYSNQPQHF	TGTGCCAGCAGCTTCTCGTATAGCAATCAGCCCCAGCATTTT
NA	NA	TRBV9	TRBJ1-3	CASSVGPVSGNTIYF	TGTGCCAGCAGCGTAGGTCCAGTTTCTGGAAACACCATATATTTT
NA	NA	TRBV25-1	TRBJ1-1	CASAAGGNTEAFF	TGTGCCAGCGCCGCTGGAGGGAACACTGAAGCTTTCTTT
TRBD2	NA	TRBV3-1/TRBV3-2	TRBJ2-1	CASSQPGTSGGRHEQFF	TGTGCCAGCAGCCAACCCGGGACTTCGGGGGGACGGCATGAGCAGTTCTTC
TRBD1	once	TRBV7-2	TRBJ1-2	CASSLEAGGYGYTF	TGTGCCAGCAGCTTAGAAGCAGGGGGCTATGGCTACACCTTC
NA	NA	TRBV4-2	TRBJ2-5	CASSQRRGAVQETQYF	TGTGCCAGCAGCCAGCGCCGTGGGGCAGTCCAAGAGACCCAGTACTTC
NA	NA	TRBV20-1	TRBJ1-2	CSASRTDYGYTF	TGCAGTGCTAGTCGGACAGACTATGGCTACACCTTC
TRBD1	NA	TRBV7-6	TRBJ1-1	CASSVGQGEVTEAFF	TGTGCCAGCAGCGTCGGACAGGGGGAGGTGACTGAAGCTTTCTTT
NA	NA	TRBV30	TRBJ1-3	CAWSPPSSRVGISGNTIYF	TGTGCCTGGAGTCCTCCCTCAAGCCGAGTGGGAATCTCTGGAAACACCATATATTTT
NA	NA	TRBV30	TRBJ1-6	CAWSTYRGFRGGGNSPLHF	TGTGCCTGGAGTACCTATAGGGGATTTCGGGGTGGAGGTAATTCACCCCTCCACTTT
NA	NA	TRBV6-5	TRBJ2-7	CATSLGTLNYEQYF	TGTGCCACCTCGTTGGGGACACTTAACTACGAGCAGTACTTC
NA	NA	TRBV5-1	TRBJ1-2	CASSLGQGNYGYTF	TGCGCCAGCAGCTTGGGGCAGGGGAACTATGGCTACACCTTC
NA	once	TRBV7-2	TRBJ1-2	CASSLVRGSGGLDYGYTF	TGTGCCAGCAGCTTAGTGCGTGGTAGTGGGGGGCTTGACTATGGCTACACCTTC
TRBD1	NA	TRBV30	TRBJ2-5	CAWDPTRKGALETQYF	TGTGCCTGGGACCCGACACGGAAGGGGGCGCTTGAGACCCAGTACTTC
TRBD1	once	TRBV25-1	TRBJ1-5	CASSGQGGQPQHF	TGTGCCAGCAGTGGACAGGGCGGGCAGCCCCAGCATTTT
NA	NA	TRBV11-2	TRBJ2-7	CASSRVWQAYEQYF	TGTGCCAGCAGCCGCGTTTGGCAGGCCTACGAGCAGTACTTC
NA	many	TRBV5-1	TRBJ2-7	CASSLGTGGRGPSYEQYF	TGCGCCAGCAGCTTGGGTACGGGGGGCAGAGGCCCCTCCTACGAGCAGTACTTC
TRBD1	many	TRBV7-2	TRBJ1-5	CASSLTGVNQPQHF	TGTGCCAGCAGCCTGACAGGGGTGAATCAGCCCCAGCATTTT
NA	once	TRBV6-5	TRBJ1-1	CASTPGTPKDTEAFF	TGTGCCAGCACCCCCGGGACACCGAAAGACACTGAAGCTTTCTTT
NA	NA	TRBV20-1	TRBJ2-3	CSAKYRDTQYF	TGCAGTGCCAAATACCGGGATACGCAGTATTTT
NA	NA	TRBV12-3/TRBV12-4	TRBJ2-7	CASSFRSSYEQYF	TGTGCCAGCAGTTTCAGGAGCTCCTACGAGCAGTACTTC
TRBD1	NA	TRBV4-3	TRBJ2-2	CASSPGTGGPGELFF	TGCGCCAGCAGCCCGGGGACAGGGGGCCCCGGGGAGCTGTTTTTT
NA	NA	TRBV3-1/TRBV3-2	TRBJ2-5	CASSQGTGQETQYF	TGTGCCAGCAGCCAAGGTACGGGTCAAGAGACCCAGTACTTC
NA	NA	TRBV27	TRBJ1-5	CASSSDYFSNQPQHF	TGTGCCAGCAGTTCCGACTACTTTAGCAATCAGCCCCAGCATTTT
NA	NA	TRBV3-1/TRBV3-2	TRBJ2-5	CASSQAGGGGTQYF	TGTGCCAGCAGCCAGGCAGGGGGCGGGGGGACCCAGTACTTC